The 30 T cell receptor beta chains presented below share a single source sample, sequenced in a study of blood T cell repertoires in COVID-19. TCRdb's copy holds only in-frame clones and misses some; the assay was immunoSEQ multiplex PCR. The sample has roughly 340,000 clones; about nine tenths are singletons. The specimen sequenced was peripheral blood. These receptors came from a woman aged 50 to 60 with COVID-19, enrolled during active disease.

This chain uses TRBV7-9 with TRBJ2-1; 9 nucleotides match TRBD2. This CDR3 is 13 amino acids long. The germline V gene has CDR1 SEHNR and CDR2 FQNEAQ (reference sequence). V shed 3 bases, J shed 8 bases, and the junction held 2 bases outside the gene matches. The CDR3 DNA reads TGTGCCAGCAGCTTCAGGACTAGCGATGAGCAGTTCTTC. Protein product: CASSFRTSDEQFF.

This clone was counted a single time. This CDR3 reads CASSLSRGSTEAFF. The CDR3 DNA reads TGTGCCAGCAGCTTAAGCAGGGGATCCACTGAAGCTTTCTTT. The V call is TRBV11-3, the J call TRBJ1-1; perhaps TRBD1 as D (6 bases). From germline, CDR1 is SGHNT and CDR2 YENEEA. Between the trimmed V and J ends, which lost 2 bases and 4 bases, there was a span of 11 bases. CDR3 length: 14 amino acids.

The chain combines TRBV19 with TRBJ1-2; D might be TRBD1 (6 bases). Germline V CDR1 and CDR2: LNHDA, SQIVND (reference sequence). V was clipped by 10 bases and J by 5 bases, with 17 bases between them. The CDR3 is made up of 13 amino acids. The CDR3 region is CATTWGREYGYTF. CDR3 coding DNA: TGTGCCACTACCTGGGGGCGCGAATATGGCTACACCTTC. The variable domain in full, with the rest retrieved from reference TRBV19 and TRBJ1-2, is DGGITQSPKYLFRKEGQNVTLSCEQNLNHDAMYWYRQDPGQGLRLIYYSQIVNDFQKGDIAEGYSVSREKKESFPLTVTSAQKNPTAFYLCATTWGREYGYTFGSGTRLTVV.

The chain links TRBV15 to TRBJ2-4, with 11 bases identical to TRBD1. Germline V gene data show CDR1 as LNHNV and CDR2 as YYDKDF (reference sequence). V lost 0 bases, J lost 4 bases, and 5 bases stayed unmatched. The CDR3 contains 17 residues. The CDR3 DNA sequence: TGTGCCACCAGCAGAGACCGGACAGGGGGCCAAAAAAACATTCAGTACTTC. It codes for CATSRDRTGGQKNIQYF.

This clone came up once. The CDR3 DNA reads as TGTGCTAGTGGAGGGGCAGGAGAGGGCTACACCTTC. Translation: CASGGAGEGYTF. The V and J genes are TRBV12-5 and TRBJ1-2; tentative D call: TRBD1 (5 bases). Trimming stripped 6 bases from V and 8 bases from J, with 13 bases between. Germline V gene lookup returns CDR1 LGHNT and CDR2 FRNRAP. This CDR3 has 12 residues.

This chain joins TRBV6-6 and TRBJ1-1, with D possibly matching TRBD1 (6 bases). The CDR3 has 15 residues. Trimming shortened V by 0 bases and J by 0 bases, and 8 bases separated the two germline ends. The germline CDR1 and CDR2 sequences are MNHNY and SVGAGI (reference sequence). The CDR3 coding sequence is TGTGCCAGCAGTTACTCAGCAGGGGTGAACACTGAAGCTTTCTTT. It translates to CASSYSAGVNTEAFF.

The rearrangement uses TRBV5-4 and TRBJ2-3; 8 bases are a match to TRBD2. Germline CDR1 SGHNT, CDR2 YYREEE (reference sequence). The V and J ends lost 6 bases and 1 base, in that order; junction bases with no gene match: 7. CDR3 size: 15 residues. The CDR3 is CASNKGLAGTDTQYF. In nucleotides, the CDR3 is TGTGCCAGCAATAAAGGACTAGCAGGCACAGATACGCAGTATTTT. The full variable domain, with the rest looked up from reference TRBV5-4 and TRBJ2-3, is ETGVTQSPTHLIKTRGQQVTLRCSSQSGHNTVSWYQQALGQGPQFIFQYYREEENGRGNFPPRFSGLQFPNYSSELNVNALELDDSALYLCASNKGLAGTDTQYFGPGTRLTVL.

The chain links TRBV6-1 to TRBJ1-1; 7 bases line up with TRBD1. The V gene's germline CDR1 is MNHNS and CDR2 SASEGT. The CDR3 extends over 15 amino acids. The junction had 14 bases not matched to a gene; V was cut back by 2 bases and J by 11 bases. This CDR3 reads CASSEKGQITPGAFF. Here the CDR3 DNA reads TGTGCCAGCAGTGAAAAGGGACAGATCACCCCAGGGGCTTTCTTT.

This chain links TRBV10-3 with TRBJ1-2; D is ambiguous. V was clipped by 3 bases and J by 4 bases, with 9 bases between them. The germline CDR1 and CDR2 sequences are ENHRY and SYGVKD. The CDR3 sequence is 13 residues long. CDR3 DNA sequence: TGTGCCATCAGTGATGCCACGGTCTATGGCTACACCTTC. It codes for CAISDATVYGYTF.

The chain is built from TRBV16 and TRBJ1-1; 12 bases map to TRBD1. Per germline, CDR1 KGHSY and CDR2 FQNENV. The V segment lost 6 bases and the J segment 2 bases; nucleotides outside the gene matches: 4. The CDR3 runs to 15 residues. The CDR3 bases are TGTGCCAGCAGGGGACAGGGGGCGGGTAACACTGAAGCTTTCTTT. Translation gives CASRGQGAGNTEAFF.

This rearrangement joins TRBV6-2 or TRBV6-3 to TRBJ1-5; D remains ambiguous. Germline values: CDR1 MNHEY, CDR2 SVGEGT. The CDR3 spans 14 residues. The V end lost 5 bases, the J end lost 3 bases, and 11 bases lay between the germline ends. The CDR3 DNA reads as TGTGCCAGCAGTATATGGGAGTACAATCAGCCCCAGCATTTT. Translating it yields CASSIWEYNQPQHF.

The rearrangement uses TRBV4-1 and TRBJ2-1; 8 positions match TRBD1. Per the germline V gene, CDR1 is MGHRA and CDR2 is YSYEKL. CDR3 length: 15 residues. Unmatched junction bases numbered 10, after V lost 3 bases and J lost 9 bases. CDR3: CASSQPDRGSGEQFF. CDR3 nucleotide sequence: TGCGCCAGCAGCCAGCCTGACAGGGGTAGCGGTGAGCAGTTCTTC.

This clone was recorded once. The DNA for the CDR3 is TGCGCCAGCAGCGTCGAGGGGCAGGGGGTAGGGGATGGCTACACCTTC. Its translation is CASSVEGQGVGDGYTF. V gene TRBV5-1 combines with J gene TRBJ1-2; TRBD1 matches at 7 bases. Per the germline V gene, CDR1 is SGHRS and CDR2 is YFSETQ. This CDR3 region has 16 residues. V trimming: 4 bases; J trimming: 6 bases; junction bases outside the gene matches: 15.

This chain uses TRBV19 with TRBJ2-2; maybe TRBD2 (6 bases). V was shortened by 3 bases and J by 3 bases, with 8 bases between the two germline ends. The CDR3 is 14 amino acids. CDR1 is LNHDA, CDR2 SQIVND, per germline (reference sequence). CDR3 DNA: TGTGCCAGTAGTATTAGGAGGGACACCGGGGAGCTGTTTTTT. This gives the protein CASSIRRDTGELFF. Supplemented by reference TRBV19 and TRBJ2-2, the full variable domain reads DGGITQSPKYLFRKEGQNVTLSCEQNLNHDAMYWYRQDPGQGLRLIYYSQIVNDFQKGDIAEGYSVSREKKESFPLTVTSAQKNPTAFYLCASSIRRDTGELFFGEGSRLTVL.

V gene TRBV27 combines with J gene TRBJ2-1; TRBD1 agrees at 9 bases. This CDR3 is built from 17 residues. Germline-derived CDR1 and CDR2 are MNHEY and SMNVEV (reference sequence). With 0 bases clipped from V and 2 bases from J, the junction kept 5 bases outside the gene matches. CDR3 amino acids: CASSLSPGQGTYNEQFF. The CDR3 DNA follows: TGTGCCAGCAGTTTATCCCCGGGACAGGGTACCTACAATGAGCAGTTCTTC.

V usage is TRBV7-6 and J usage is TRBJ2-1; 11 positions match TRBD2. The CDR3 runs 15 residues. V was clipped by 5 bases and J by 2 bases; unmatched bases: 2. In germline, CDR1 is SGHVS, CDR2 FNYEAQ. CDR3 DNA: TGTGCCAGCAGCGAGACTAGCGGGACCTACAATGAGCAGTTCTTC. It is translated as CASSETSGTYNEQFF.

This rearrangement joins TRBV18 to TRBJ1-1, with 8 bases fitting TRBD1. Germline V gene lookup returns CDR1 KGHSH and CDR2 LQKENI. Trimming took 3 bases from V and 0 from J; bases not matched to a gene: 6. The CDR3 sequence is 16 residues long. The CDR3 DNA sequence: TGTGCCAGCTCACCCCGACAGGGGCGTGTGAACACTGAAGCTTTCTTT. Translation gives CASSPRQGRVNTEAFF.

The chain uses TRBV19 and TRBJ1-5; 10 nucleotides agree with TRBD1. Germline CDR1 reads LNHDA; CDR2 reads SQIVND (reference sequence). The junction had 10 bases not matched to a gene; V was cut back by 8 bases and J by 6 bases. The CDR3 is 15 amino acids. CDR3 DNA sequence: TGTGCCAGTGGGGACAGGGGAGAGGTCGGTCAGCCCCAGCATTTT. Amino acids: CASGDRGEVGQPQHF.

The chain links TRBV29-1 to TRBJ1-1; 7 bases fit TRBD1. The CDR3 has 11 residues. Unmatched junction bases numbered 1, after V lost 6 bases and J lost 3 bases. The germline gives CDR1 SQVTM, CDR2 ANQGSEA. The CDR3 sequence is CSVGTDTEAFF. CDR3 sequence (DNA): TGCAGCGTGGGGACAGACACTGAAGCTTTCTTT.

The chain links TRBV5-1 to TRBJ2-3; the match to TRBD1 covers 9 bases. Germline CDR1 reads SGHRS; CDR2 reads YFSETQ. The CDR3 is 15 amino acids. With V trimmed by 4 bases and J by 2 bases, 5 bases remained unmatched. The CDR3 here is CASSLNRGPTDTQYF. The CDR3 DNA reads TGCGCCAGCAGCCTGAACAGGGGGCCCACAGATACGCAGTATTTT. Supplemented by reference TRBV5-1 and TRBJ2-3, the full variable domain reads KAGVTQTPRYLIKTRGQQVTLSCSPISGHRSVSWYQQTPGQGLQFLFEYFSETQRNKGNFPGRFSGRQFSNSRSEMNVSTLELGDSALYLCASSLNRGPTDTQYFGPGTRLTVL.

This chain links TRBV7-8 with TRBJ1-4; maybe TRBD1 (6 bases). There are 15 residues in the CDR3. Per the germline V gene, CDR1 is SGHVS and CDR2 is FQNEAQ. The ends were cut back, 1 base at V and 7 bases at J, with 13 bases in the middle. CDR3 sequence reads: CASSLGQQGTEKLFF. CDR3 nucleotide sequence: TGTGCCAGCAGCTTAGGCCAACAGGGAACTGAAAAACTGTTTTTT.

V gene TRBV6-5 combines with J gene TRBJ2-7, with 8 nucleotides matching TRBD2. Germline CDR1 reads MNHEY; CDR2 reads SVGAGI. The ends lost 5 bases at V and 5 bases at J; junction bases unmatched: 8. The CDR3 runs to 14 residues. This CDR3 is CASSPDGRADEQYF. CDR3 DNA sequence: TGTGCCAGCAGTCCCGACGGGAGGGCCGACGAGCAGTACTTC.

The chain carries TRBV27 and TRBJ2-7, with a weak D call TRBD1 (5 bases). The CDR3 runs 15 residues. Per germline, CDR1 MNHEY and CDR2 SMNVEV (reference sequence). Trimming removed 5 bases at V and 4 bases at J, with 18 bases between. The CDR3: CASSRPQGFWYEQYF. The CDR3 DNA follows: TGTGCCAGCAGTCGGCCTCAGGGCTTTTGGTACGAGCAGTACTTC.

The chain has TRBV5-1 and TRBJ2-7, with 8 nucleotides matching TRBD2. The CDR3 is 15 amino acids. With V trimmed by 3 bases and J by 2 bases, 7 bases remained unmatched. Germline V lookup: CDR1 SGHRS, CDR2 YFSETQ. The CDR3 protein is CASSSREGRAYEQYF. The DNA of the CDR3 is TGCGCCAGCAGCTCCCGGGAGGGGCGCGCCTACGAGCAGTACTTC.

The J gene is TRBJ2-1, the V gene TRBV3-1 (or the pseudogene TRBV3-2); perhaps TRBD2 as D (6 bases). V shed 4 bases and J shed 7 bases, with 23 bases lying between them. The CDR3 totals 17 residues. The germline gives CDR1 LGHDT, CDR2 YNNKEL (reference sequence). The CDR3 DNA reads as TGTGCCAGCAGCCCCTCCGGGTCGGAGCGGGTCAGGAATGAGCAGTTCTTC. As protein: CASSPSGSERVRNEQFF.

V and J are TRBV24-1 and TRBJ2-3, with a weak D call TRBD2 (5 bases). CDR3 length: 13 amino acids. The germline V gene encodes CDR1 KGHDR and CDR2 SFDVKD. The V and J ends lost 9 bases and 6 bases respectively, with 15 bases between them. CDR3 protein: CATSRTRVDTQYF. For the CDR3, the DNA is TGTGCCACCTCCCGCACGCGGGTGGATACGCAGTATTTT.

This chain uses TRBV5-1 with TRBJ2-1; perhaps TRBD1 as D (6 bases). V was trimmed by 0 bases and J by 8 bases, leaving 12 bases between them. Germline V gene lookup returns CDR1 SGHRS and CDR2 YFSETQ. The CDR3 sequence is 14 residues long. The CDR3 nucleotides are TGCGCCAGCAGCTTGGCGACGGACAGCTATGAGCAGTTCTTC. Translation: CASSLATDSYEQFF.

The V gene is TRBV5-4, the J gene TRBJ2-1; D call uncertain. CDR3 length: 12 residues. The V gene's germline CDR1 is SGHNT and CDR2 YYREEE (reference sequence). V lost 4 bases and J 7 bases, leaving 9 bases between the germline ends. The CDR3 is CASSPSGNEQFF. The CDR3 nucleotides read TGTGCCAGCAGCCCTAGTGGAAATGAGCAGTTCTTC. Full variable domain (missing parts from reference TRBV5-4 and TRBJ2-1): ETGVTQSPTHLIKTRGQQVTLRCSSQSGHNTVSWYQQALGQGPQFIFQYYREEENGRGNFPPRFSGLQFPNYSSELNVNALELDDSALYLCASSPSGNEQFFGPGTRLTVL.

The gene calls are TRBV12-3 or TRBV12-4 and TRBJ2-1; 7 positions agree with TRBD1. The V segment lost 3 bases and the J segment 8 bases; nucleotides outside the gene matches: 4. The CDR3 length is 13 residues. The CDR3 is CASSLNRGYEQFF. The CDR3 bases are TGTGCCAGCAGTTTGAACAGGGGATATGAGCAGTTCTTC.

The rearrangement links TRBV7-9 to TRBJ2-5; D call uncertain. V was pared by 3 bases and J by 1 base, with 12 bases between. CDR3 length: 15 residues. Germline V CDR1 and CDR2: SEHNR, FQNEAQ (reference sequence). As DNA, the CDR3 is TGTGCCAGCAGCTTGATCAGTACCGCCCAAGAGACCCAGTACTTC. This translates into CASSLISTAQETQYF.